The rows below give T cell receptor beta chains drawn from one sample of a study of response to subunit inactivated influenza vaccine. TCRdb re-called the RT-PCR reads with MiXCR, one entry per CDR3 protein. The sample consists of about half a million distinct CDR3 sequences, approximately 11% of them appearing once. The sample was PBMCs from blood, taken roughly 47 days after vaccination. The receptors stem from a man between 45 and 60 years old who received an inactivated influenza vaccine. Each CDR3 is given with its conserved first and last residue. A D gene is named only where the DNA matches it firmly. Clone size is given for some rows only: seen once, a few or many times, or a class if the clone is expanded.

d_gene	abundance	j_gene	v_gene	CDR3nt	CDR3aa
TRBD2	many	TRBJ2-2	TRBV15	TGTGCCACCAGCAGAGATAGTCTAGCGGGAGACACCGGGGAGCTGTTTTTT	CATSRDSLAGDTGELFF
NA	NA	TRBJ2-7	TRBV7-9	TGTGCCAGCAGCCCGGGGGCTAGGACCTACGAGCAGTACTTC	CASSPGARTYEQYF
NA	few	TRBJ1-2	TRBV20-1	TGCAGTGCTAGAGAGTGGGACTATGGAGGCTACACCTTC	CSAREWDYGGYTF
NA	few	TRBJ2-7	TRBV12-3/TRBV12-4	TGTGCCAGCAGTTTGTACGCCTACGAGCAGTACTTC	CASSLYAYEQYF
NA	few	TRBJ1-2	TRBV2	TGTGCCAGCAGTGAACTCCAGAGCACCTATGGCTACACCTTC	CASSELQSTYGYTF
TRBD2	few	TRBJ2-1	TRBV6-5	TGTGCCAGCAGTTATAGACTAGCGGGAGGAGGTGAGCAGTTCTTC	CASSYRLAGGGEQFF
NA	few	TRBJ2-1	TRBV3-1	TGTGCCAGCAGCCGCGGGGCCCTCTCCTACAATGAGCAGTTCTTC	CASSRGALSYNEQFF
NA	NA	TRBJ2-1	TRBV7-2	TGTGCCAGCAGCTTTCAGGGGAACAATGAGCAGTTCTTC	CASSFQGNNEQFF
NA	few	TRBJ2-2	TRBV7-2	TGTGCCAGCAGCTTAGGAGGTTGGACCGGGGAGCTGTTTTTT	CASSLGGWTGELFF
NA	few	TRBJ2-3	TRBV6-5	TGTGCCAGCAGTTACTCGTCCCAGGGGACAGATACGCAGTATTTT	CASSYSSQGTDTQYF
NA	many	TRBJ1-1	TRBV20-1	TGCAGTGCTAGAGTTTTCGGAGGGGGCACTGAAGCTTTCTTT	CSARVFGGGTEAFF
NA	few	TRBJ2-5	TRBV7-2	TGTGCCAGCAGCTTAGCGGTAGGCCAAGAGACCCAGTACTTC	CASSLAVGQETQYF
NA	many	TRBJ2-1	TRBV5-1	TGCGCCAGCAGCTTTTCTCCGGATTACAATGAGCAGTTCTTC	CASSFSPDYNEQFF
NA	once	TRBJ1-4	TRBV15	TGTGCCACCAGCAGGGGGAAAAATGAAAAACTGTTTTTT	CATSRGKNEKLFF
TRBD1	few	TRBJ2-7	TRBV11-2	TGTGCCAGCAGCGACCGGACAGGGGGAATGGACGAGCAGTACTTC	CASSDRTGGMDEQYF
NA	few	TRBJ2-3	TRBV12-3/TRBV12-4	TGTGCCAGCAGTCCCGTTGAACAGACAATCACAGATACGCAGTATTTT	CASSPVEQTITDTQYF
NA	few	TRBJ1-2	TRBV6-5	TGTGCCAGCAGTAACGGGCGGCGGAACTATGGCTACACCTTC	CASSNGRRNYGYTF
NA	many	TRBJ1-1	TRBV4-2	TGTGCCAGCAGCCAAGTGTCCAGGAACACTGAAGCTTTCTTT	CASSQVSRNTEAFF
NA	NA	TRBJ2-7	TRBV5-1	TGCGCCAGCAGCTCCGCCCCGGGCTCCTACGAGCAGTACTTC	CASSSAPGSYEQYF
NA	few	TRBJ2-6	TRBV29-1	TGCAGCGTAGTACAGTTCAACGTCCTGACTTTC	CSVVQFNVLTF
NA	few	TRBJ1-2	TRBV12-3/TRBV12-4	TGTGCCAGCAGTTTAGCGGGCAGTTTTGGCTACACCTTC	CASSLAGSFGYTF
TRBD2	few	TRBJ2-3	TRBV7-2	TGTGCCAGCAGCTTCCGGCGGGGGAGAACAGATACGCAGTATTTT	CASSFRRGRTDTQYF
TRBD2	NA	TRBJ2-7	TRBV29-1	TGCAGCGTTAGCGGGGGAGGCACCTACGAGCAGTACTTC	CSVSGGGTYEQYF
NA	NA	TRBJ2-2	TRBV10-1	TGCGCCAGCAGTGTCGGCAGGGGGGTCGGGGAGCTGTTTTTT	CASSVGRGVGELFF
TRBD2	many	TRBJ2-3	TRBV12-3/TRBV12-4	TGTGCCAGCAGCCTAATAGCGGGGTCGTACACAGATACGCAGTATTTT	CASSLIAGSYTDTQYF
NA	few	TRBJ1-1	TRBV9	TGTGCCAGCAGCTCCTACCGCAACACTGAAGCTTTCTTT	CASSSYRNTEAFF
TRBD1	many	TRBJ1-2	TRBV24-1	TGTGCCACCAGTGATTCGACAGGGGCGCACGGCTACACCTTC	CATSDSTGAHGYTF
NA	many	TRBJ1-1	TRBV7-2	TGTGCCAGCAGCGTGACAGTCAACACTGAAGCTTTCTTT	CASSVTVNTEAFF
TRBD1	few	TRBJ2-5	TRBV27	TGTGCCAGCAGAATCAGGGGGACCTACCAAGAGACCCAGTACTTC	CASRIRGTYQETQYF
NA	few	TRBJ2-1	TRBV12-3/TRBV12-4	TGTGCCAGCAGCCTGGGACTCCAACGGGATGAGCAGTTCTTC	CASSLGLQRDEQFF
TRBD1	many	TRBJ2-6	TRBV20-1	TGCAGTGCCTCGACCCGGGACAGGGGTATTACTGGGGCCAACGTCCTGACTTTC	CSASTRDRGITGANVLTF
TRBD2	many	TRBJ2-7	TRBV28	TGTGCCAGCAGTTTGGCTAGCGGGGTTTACGAGCAGTACTTC	CASSLASGVYEQYF
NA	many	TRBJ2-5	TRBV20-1	TGCAGTGCTAGGCTGCCTCAAGAGACCCAGTACTTC	CSARLPQETQYF
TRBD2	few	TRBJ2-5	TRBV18	TGTGCCAGCTCACCACGAATAGCGGGAGTGGAAGAGACCCAGTACTTC	CASSPRIAGVEETQYF
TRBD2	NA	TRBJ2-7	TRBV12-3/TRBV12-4	TGTGCCAGCATCCTCTCCGGGACTAGCGGGGGGCGCTCCTACGAGCAGTACTTC	CASILSGTSGGRSYEQYF
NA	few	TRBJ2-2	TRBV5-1	TGCGCCAGCAGCGGGACTTCGACAGCCAACACCGGGGAGCTGTTTTTT	CASSGTSTANTGELFF
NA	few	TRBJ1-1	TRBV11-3	TGTGCCAGCAGCTTAGTCGATGACACTGAAGCTTTCTTT	CASSLVDDTEAFF